This T cell receptor beta chain was retrieved from a study of cytomegalovirus exposure and HLA in healthy donors. Findings of the study overall: TCR beta V segments were, for the most part, productive about 87% or about 30% of the time in an earlier analysis.

A multiplex PCR was run with 60 Vbeta primers and 13 Jbeta primers. Profiled with immunoSEQ multiplex PCR; TCRdb holds only in-frame clones, not every one. The data contain about 110,000 clones, roughly four fifths of them singletons. Details on this clone: The antigen is unknown.

The CDR3 has 14 residues. Per the germline V gene, CDR1 is SQVTM and CDR2 is ANQGSEA. The ends were cut back, 1 base at V and 2 bases at J, with 10 bases in the middle. Sequences were obtained from PBMCs. The TCR sequence derives from a man aged 50 or older in good health and CMV-seronegative. The rearrangement links TRBV29-1 to TRBJ2-3; possible D gene TRBD2, 6 bases. This CDR3 is CSVEGGGVTDTQYF. Here the CDR3 DNA reads TGCAGCGTTGAAGGAGGCGGGGTCACAGATACGCAGTATTTT.